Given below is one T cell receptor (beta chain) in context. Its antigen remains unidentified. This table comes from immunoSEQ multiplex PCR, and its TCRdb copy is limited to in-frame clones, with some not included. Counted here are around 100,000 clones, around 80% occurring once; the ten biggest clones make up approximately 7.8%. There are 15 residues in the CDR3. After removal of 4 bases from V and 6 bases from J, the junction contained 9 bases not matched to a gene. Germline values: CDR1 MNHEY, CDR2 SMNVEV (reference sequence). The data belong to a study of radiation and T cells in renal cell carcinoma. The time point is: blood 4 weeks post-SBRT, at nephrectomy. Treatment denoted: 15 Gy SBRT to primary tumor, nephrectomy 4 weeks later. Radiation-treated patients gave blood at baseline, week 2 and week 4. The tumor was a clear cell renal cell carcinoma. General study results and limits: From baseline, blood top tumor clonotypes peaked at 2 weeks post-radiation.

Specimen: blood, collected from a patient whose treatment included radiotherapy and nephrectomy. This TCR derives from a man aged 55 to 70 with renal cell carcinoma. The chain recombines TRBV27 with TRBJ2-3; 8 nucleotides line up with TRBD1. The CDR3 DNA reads TGTGCCAGCAGTTCCGGACAGGGAACCCTGGATACGCAGTATTTT. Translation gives CASSSGQGTLDTQYF.